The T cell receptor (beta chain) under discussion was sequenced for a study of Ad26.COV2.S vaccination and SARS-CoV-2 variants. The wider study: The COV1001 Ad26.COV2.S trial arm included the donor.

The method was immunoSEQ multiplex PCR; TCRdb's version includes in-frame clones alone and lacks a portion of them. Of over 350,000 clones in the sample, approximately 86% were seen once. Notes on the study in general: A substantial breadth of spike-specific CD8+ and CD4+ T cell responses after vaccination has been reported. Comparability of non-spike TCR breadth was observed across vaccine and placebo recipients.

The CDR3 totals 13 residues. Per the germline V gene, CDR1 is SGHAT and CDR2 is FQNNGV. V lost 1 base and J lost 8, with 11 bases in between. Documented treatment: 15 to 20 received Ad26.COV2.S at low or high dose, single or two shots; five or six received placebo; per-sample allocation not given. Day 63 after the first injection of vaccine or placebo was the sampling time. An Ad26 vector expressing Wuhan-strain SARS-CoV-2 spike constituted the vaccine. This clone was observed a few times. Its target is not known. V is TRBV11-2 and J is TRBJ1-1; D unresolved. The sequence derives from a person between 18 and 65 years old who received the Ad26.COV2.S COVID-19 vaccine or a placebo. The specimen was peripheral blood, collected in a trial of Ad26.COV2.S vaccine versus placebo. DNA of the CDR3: TGTGCCAGCAGCTTAGTCGGACGGATAGAAGCTTTCTTT. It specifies CASSLVGRIEAFF.